This entry lists 10 T cell receptor beta chains sequenced from one sample in a study of neoadjuvant nivolumab and ipilimumab in lung cancer. TCRdb keeps only in-frame clones here, not all; method: immunoSEQ multiplex PCR. The sample yields over 45,000 clones, about 89% seen once. The sequences come from blood, collected before neoadjuvant nivolumab, alone or with ipilimumab. The receptors shown here come from an adult with non-small cell lung cancer. Some clones in this sample may be carry-over from other donors' samples.

The rearrangement joins TRBV5-1 to TRBJ2-1; 8 bases agree with TRBD2. The CDR3 is made up of 14 amino acids. The V segment lost 2 bases and the J segment 8 bases; nucleotides outside the gene matches: 6. The germline gives CDR1 SGHRS, CDR2 YFSETQ. In DNA, the CDR3 is TGCGCCAGCAGCTTAAGCGGGAGTATCGATGAGCAGTTCTTC. Its protein is CASSLSGSIDEQFF.

In nucleotides, the CDR3 is TGCGCCAGCAGCCCGGGCCGGACGAACACTGAAGCTTTCTTT. This gives the protein CASSPGRTNTEAFF. V is TRBV5-1 and J is TRBJ1-1; D ambiguous. Trimming removed 4 bases from V and 1 base from J, with 11 bases in between. This CDR3 is built from 14 residues. From germline, CDR1 is SGHRS and CDR2 YFSETQ.

This clone came up a few times. The chain recombines TRBV11-2 with TRBJ2-1; D remains unclear. CDR1 is SGHAT, CDR2 FQNNGV, per germline. The CDR3 is 14 amino acids. Trimming cost V 5 bases and J 5 bases, with 13 bases left between them. The CDR3 is CASSALNFHNEQFF. CDR3 nucleotide sequence: TGTGCCAGCAGCGCATTAAACTTTCACAATGAGCAGTTCTTC.

The chain is built from TRBV7-2 and TRBJ2-6, with 12 bases aligning to TRBD2. Per the germline V gene, CDR1 is SGHTA and CDR2 is FQGNSA. The CDR3 has 17 residues. Trimming removed 4 bases from V and 2 bases from J; junction bases left unmatched: 3. The CDR3 here is CASSWTSGAPGANVLTF. Written as DNA, the CDR3 is TGTGCCAGCAGCTGGACTAGCGGGGCCCCTGGGGCCAACGTCCTGACTTTC.

The V and J genes are TRBV7-3 and TRBJ2-5; tentative D call: TRBD1 (6 bases). CDR3 length: 14 amino acids. V was cut by 5 bases and J by 7 bases, with 17 bases left in between. Germline assignment: CDR1 SGHTA and CDR2 FQGTGA. The CDR3 nucleotides read TGTGCCAGCAGCCGTAGTAACAGGGACGGGACCCAGTACTTC. Its protein product is CASSRSNRDGTQYF.

This clone was counted a single time. This chain links TRBV5-1 with TRBJ1-2, with D perhaps TRBD1 (6 bases). This CDR3 spans 14 amino acids. The germline V gene has CDR1 SGHRS and CDR2 YFSETQ. Trimming stripped 1 base from V and 5 bases from J, with 12 bases between. CDR3 nucleotide sequence: TGCGCCAGCAGCTTGACAGGGCAGGAATATGGCTACACCTTC. This gives the protein CASSLTGQEYGYTF.

V is TRBV25-1 and J is TRBJ1-1; a weak D match, TRBD1 (6 bases). CDR1 is MGHDK and CDR2 is SYGVNS in the germline V gene. The V gene lost 7 bases and the J gene lost 4 bases, with 16 bases spanning the gap. The CDR3 loop spans 14 amino acids. The CDR3 loop reads CASTEGVQGTEAFF. CDR3 sequence (DNA): TGTGCCAGCACCGAGGGCGTACAGGGCACTGAAGCTTTCTTT.

The genes are TRBV5-1 and TRBJ1-2; weak D call: TRBD1 (5 bases). The CDR3 is 14 residues long. Germline CDR1 SGHRS, CDR2 YFSETQ. The ends were cut back, 5 bases at V and 0 bases at J, with 11 bases in the middle. Here the CDR3 reads CASRGTESNYGYTF. In nucleotides, the CDR3 is TGCGCCAGCAGGGGGACGGAGTCTAACTATGGCTACACCTTC.

The chain employs TRBV27 and TRBJ1-1, with 7 bases aligning to TRBD1. This CDR3 region has 17 residues. Germline V lookup: CDR1 MNHEY, CDR2 SMNVEV (reference sequence). With V trimmed by 5 bases and J by 0 bases, 12 bases remained unmatched. The CDR3 region is CASSPVRQGGLNTEAFF. The CDR3 nucleotides read TGTGCCAGCAGTCCCGTGAGACAGGGAGGCCTGAACACTGAAGCTTTCTTT.

This clone came up a few times. The V gene is TRBV5-1, the J gene TRBJ2-3, with D perhaps TRBD2 (5 bases). The CDR3 sequence is 16 residues long. V dropped 0 bases and J dropped 9 bases, with 20 bases sitting between them. Per the germline V gene, CDR1 is SGHRS and CDR2 is YFSETQ. The CDR3, as DNA: TGCGCCAGCAGCTTGGGATTACGAGGGCCGGAGGTCACGCAGTATTTT. It is translated as CASSLGLRGPEVTQYF. Based on the CDR3 plus reference TRBV5-1 and TRBJ2-3, the full variable domain is KAGVTQTPRYLIKTRGQQVTLSCSPISGHRSVSWYQQTPGQGLQFLFEYFSETQRNKGNFPGRFSGRQFSNSRSEMNVSTLELGDSALYLCASSLGLRGPEVTQYFGPGTRLTVL.